What follows describes a single T cell receptor (beta chain). CDR1 is LNHNV, CDR2 YYDKDF, per germline (reference sequence). This CDR3 contains 16 residues. J gave up 7 bases and V 0 bases, and 7 bases lay outside the gene matches. This entry belongs to a study of blood T cell repertoires in COVID-19. Sequencing used immunoSEQ multiplex PCR; TCRdb keeps in-frame clones, though not all of them. Among about 200,000 clones listed, approximately 90% were seen once. The receptor comes from a man aged 25 to 40 who had recovered from COVID-19. The sequencing sample was made of PBMCs or T cells enriched from blood (not recorded which). The chain employs TRBV15 and TRBJ1-5; 9 bases match TRBD1. The CDR3, as DNA: TGTGCCACCAGCAGAGATCCGGGACAGGGAGGGCAGCCCCAGCATTTT. As protein: CATSRDPGQGGQPQHF.